What follows describes a single T cell receptor beta chain. Its antigen remains undetermined. Base qualities are not recorded, but no much larger clone differs from it by a single base. Sequencing of the TRB variable region was done with the immunoSEQ hsTCRB v3.0 assay at survey level resolution. The target sequencing depth for TRB was 40,000-50,000 T-cell genomes per sample. TRB libraries were pooled and sequenced on an Illumina MiSeq using a v3 150-cycle kit. In the source study's methods: Repertoire analysis was performed in R inside a reproducible Nextflow workflow that covered QC, data transformation and analysis. Custom analyses were implemented in LymphoSeq2, an R package for AIRR-Seq data exploration. A few samples that produced fewer than 5000 total TRB sequences were removed, so 150 to 200 HIV repertoires were analyzed. Among the roughly 190 retained HIV repertoires, some 60 were collected before ART initiation and 120 to 130 after ART initiation. Repertoires were downsampled to 5000 TRB nucleotide sequences, with summary statistics averaged over 100 downsampling iterations. TRB sequences were retained for analysis only if CDR3 regions of at least seven amino acids were present. Diversity was assessed using a clonality score derived from Shannon entropy and using the Gini coefficient. In the repertoire networks, any two of the top 5000 CDR3 amino acid sequences were connected whenever the two sequences differed by an edit distance of one. For TRB CDR3 amino acid sequences, GLIPH2 was used to predict antigen specificity groups and MHC restriction. Known CMV, EBV, HIV or tissue antigen associations were flagged by matching CDR3 amino acid sequences against VDJdb and McPAS-TCR. Pre-ART, post-ART and control groups were compared with Wilcoxon signed-rank tests and Holm-Bonferroni correction. The source is immuneACCESS, and TCRdb retained only in-frame sequences with V and J called. Part of the clones is not carried over; for the studies checked, unresolved V genes explain less than half of this, and the remainder is unexplained. D and trimming come from the DNA, and the V and J calls and clone size come from that table. Within this sample are 25,000 to 30,000 clones, with around 90% of them counted one time only. The top ten constitute 3.6% of the sample.

The sample originates from a study of long-term antiretroviral therapy in people with HIV (dated by TCRdb to between 2021 and 2024). Background for the entire study: The earliest samples were collected approximately a decade before the 2015 WHO recommendation for immediate ART, a period when ART was typically delayed until CD4 counts fell. Whether ART initiation and durable HIV suppression were associated with changes in peripheral blood TRB repertoire composition and diversity was tested in a retrospective serial study. A total of 150 to 200 cryopreserved PBMC samples were contributed to the cohort by 30 adults with confirmed HIV infection, with samples collected serially over a mean of approximately six years (range 1-12). Among the approximately 32 participants with HIV, eleven were female. No cross-contamination during QIAcube processing was shown when test extractions of a monoclonal T-cell line were performed alongside fewer than 40 polyclonal samples.

Study-level results and caveats: Samples dated from 2004 to 2017, and the ART regimens used may be less effective than current ones. Compared with controls, HIV repertoires had narrower CDR3 length ranges, and the network structure pointed to an antigen-experienced repertoire that shifted only slightly toward naive after ART. No data were available on ART adherence, viral resistance or therapy changes, limiting inferences about post-ART repertoire changes. Starting ART was linked to a significant rise in TRB diversity, yet even with long-term ART the diversity remained significantly lower than in transplant donor controls. Because cell numbers in pre-ART samples were limited, unsorted PBMC were profiled instead of sorted CD4+ and CD8+ T cells. Because PBMC availability was limited, only the TCR beta chain was sequenced, with no alpha chain pairing. At every time point, the repertoire was dominated by expanded TRB clones first identified before ART initiation, although this dominance fluctuated and, in many PLHIV, declined after ART.

To be included, a participant needed at least one PBMC sample from before ART initiation plus at least two post-ART samples. Every participant with HIV received treatment in the United States of America. Before DNA extraction, cryopreserved samples of about 1-10 million PBMC were thawed and washed. At the time of the earliest PBMC sample, participants with HIV were aged between roughly 20 and 55 years. Per participant, PBMC samples came from 1-4 timepoints prior to ART initiation and 2-8 timepoints following ART initiation, for a median of 7 samples. Serial HIV viral load, CD4+ T-cell count, ART history and demographic data were obtained for every participant. Genomic DNA was extracted from unsorted PBMC with a Qiagen kit on a QIAcube, processed in batches of 12 samples. The origin of this receptor is a woman younger than 35 with HIV. The sample here was unsorted PBMCs, taken 1.8 years after starting antiretroviral therapy.

CDR3 region: CASLGLAGDTGELFF. The DNA sequence is as follows: TGCGCCAGCTTAGGACTAGCGGGAGATACCGGGGAGCTGTTTTTT. The rearranged segments are TRBV10-2 and TRBJ2-2, with TRBD2 matching 13 junction bases. V lost 8 bases and J lost 5 bases, and the count of bases not matched to a germline gene is 5. The CDR3 measures 15 amino acids from cysteine to phenylalanine. Just CDR3 DNA is preserved here, 45 bases in frame from base 1. CDR1 and CDR2, per the germline V gene, are WSHSY and SAAADI.